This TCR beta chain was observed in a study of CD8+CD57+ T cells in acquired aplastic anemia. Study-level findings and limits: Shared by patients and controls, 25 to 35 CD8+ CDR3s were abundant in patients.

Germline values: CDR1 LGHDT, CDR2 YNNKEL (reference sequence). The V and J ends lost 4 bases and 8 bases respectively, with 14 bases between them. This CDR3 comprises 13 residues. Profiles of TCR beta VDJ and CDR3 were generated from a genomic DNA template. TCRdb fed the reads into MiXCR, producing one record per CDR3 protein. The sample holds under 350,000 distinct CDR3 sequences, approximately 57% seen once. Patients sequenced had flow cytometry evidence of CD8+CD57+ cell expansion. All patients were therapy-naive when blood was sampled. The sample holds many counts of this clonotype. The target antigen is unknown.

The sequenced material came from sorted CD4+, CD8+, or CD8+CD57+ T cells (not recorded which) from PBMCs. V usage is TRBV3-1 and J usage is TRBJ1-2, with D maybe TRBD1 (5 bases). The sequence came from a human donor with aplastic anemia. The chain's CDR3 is CASSPHSGGGYTF. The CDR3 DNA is TGTGCCAGCAGCCCCCACAGCGGGGGAGGCTACACCTTC.